A single sample is the source of the 5 T cell receptor beta chains below, sequenced in a study of T cells expressing NK-cell markers. Following a re-call of the 5' RACE reads, TCRdb has one entry per CDR3 protein and lacks DNA. The sample has 25,000 to 35,000 distinct CDR3 sequences. Source material: blood T cells: a sorted CD56 or NKG2C T cell subset, CD4+ or CD8+ T cells, or bulk PBMC T cells (not recorded which). Every receptor here comes from a woman between 18 and 75 years old in good health.

V usage is TRBV4-1 and J usage is TRBJ2-5; with no DNA, the TCRdb D assignment of TRBD2 cannot be verified. The CDR3 is 16 amino acids. The germline CDR1 and CDR2 sequences are MGHRA and YSYEKL. CDR3 amino acids: CASSHPTSGGEETQYF.

This chain links TRBV6-5 with TRBJ2-5. Germline CDR1 is MNHEY and CDR2 is SVGAGI. This CDR3 has 13 amino acids. CDR3 sequence reads: CASSFGLKGTQYF.

The gene calls are TRBV4-1 and TRBJ2-7. The CDR3 totals 13 residues. Germline loops: CDR1 MGHRA, CDR2 YSYEKL. The CDR3 loop is CASSQAPNYEQYF.

The chain recombines TRBV7-9 with TRBJ2-7. There are 14 residues in the CDR3. Germline V gene sequence: CDR1 SEHNR, CDR2 FQNEAQ (reference sequence). CDR3 loop: CASSLEATYLEQYF. The variable domain in full, completed from reference TRBV7-9 and TRBJ2-7, reads DTGVSQNPRHKITKRGQNVTFRCDPISEHNRLYWYRQTLGQGPEFLTYFQNEAQLEKSRLLSDRFSAERPKGSFSTLEIQRTEQGDSAMYLCASSLEATYLEQYFGPGTRLTVT.

The CDR3 is CASSEGLNYEQYF. The rearrangement uses TRBV2 and TRBJ2-7; the TRBD2 assignment by TCRdb is unverifiable without DNA. Per germline, CDR1 SNHLY and CDR2 FYNNEI. There are 13 residues in the CDR3.